These T cell receptor beta chains were read from a single sample in a study of vaccination and CD4 T cells after COVID-19. MiXCR, run by TCRdb on the PCR reads, gives a single entry per CDR3 protein. The sample yields 7,500 to 9,500 distinct CDR3 sequences, around 50% seen once. Their antigens remain unidentified. Sequenced sample: CD4+ T cells from blood, cultured in vitro. These receptors originate from a human donor who had recovered from COVID-19. The CDR3 runs from the conserved cysteine through the conserved F or W. D genes are given only for firm matches. For some rows the clone size is stated as once, few or many, or as a class when expanded; others skip it.

few | TRBD2 | TRBJ2-7 | TRBV2 | TGTGCCAGCCGGGGGACTAGCGGGAGGTCGGAGCAGTACTTC | CASRGTSGRSEQYF
NA | NA | TRBJ1-2 | TRBV19 | TGTGCCAGTAGTATCGTCGGGTTCTACACCTTC | CASSIVGFYTF
NA | NA | TRBJ2-7 | TRBV10-3 | TGTGCCATCAGGGACGATAGCTCCTACGAGCAGTACTTC | CAIRDDSSYEQYF
NA | NA | TRBJ1-2 | TRBV6-1 | TGTGCCAGCACCTTATATGAGGGCAGGGGTGGCTACACCTTC | CASTLYEGRGGYTF
NA | TRBD2 | TRBJ2-3 | TRBV5-4 | TGTGCCAGCAGCGAAACTAGCGGTAGCACAGATACGCAGTATTTT | CASSETSGSTDTQYF
NA | NA | TRBJ2-3 | TRBV6-7 | TGTGCCAGCAGCCTGGGACACTCCACAGATACGCAGTATTTT | CASSLGHSTDTQYF
NA | TRBD1 | TRBJ2-5 | TRBV6-1 | TGTGCCAGCAGTCGGGACAGAAGTAAGCCTTTCAAAGAGACCCAGTACTTC | CASSRDRSKPFKETQYF
NA | NA | TRBJ1-2 | TRBV19 | TGTGCCAGTACCATTTCCCCTCTGGTGGTTGGCTACACCTTC | CASTISPLVVGYTF
NA | NA | TRBJ1-5 | TRBV1 | TGCACCAGCAGCCAAGTAGCAGTCCCCCGAGAGTCTGAGGGCCAGAATCAGCCCCAGCATTTT | CTSSQVAVPRESEGQNQPQHF
NA | TRBD2 | TRBJ2-7 | TRBV20-1 | TGCAGTGCTAGGGGTAGCGGGAGGGCCGGCGAGCAGTACTTC | CSARGSGRAGEQYF
NA | NA | TRBJ1-2 | TRBV6-5 | TGTGCCAGCAGTTACGAAGGGGACTATGGCTACACCTTC | CASSYEGDYGYTF
few | NA | TRBJ2-7 | TRBV20-1 | TGCAGTGCCACAGGAGGGACAGTCAAAGGGCAGTACTTC | CSATGGTVKGQYF
NA | TRBD2 | TRBJ2-1 | TRBV20-1 | TGCAGTGCTGGACTAGCGGGTTCAAGAACCTACAATGAGCAGTTCTTC | CSAGLAGSRTYNEQFF
few | TRBD1 | TRBJ1-1 | TRBV6-2/TRBV6-3 | TGTGCCAGCAGCGACAGGGATGTTGAAGCTTTCTTT | CASSDRDVEAFF
NA | TRBD2 | TRBJ2-2 | TRBV12-3/TRBV12-4 | TGTGCCAGCCGACTAGCGTCCCACGGGGAGCTGTTTTTT | CASRLASHGELFF
NA | TRBD2 | TRBJ2-1 | TRBV5-8 | TGTGCCAGCAGAGCCGGGACCGGGGAGGGTGGTGAGCAGTTCTTC | CASRAGTGEGGEQFF
NA | NA | TRBJ2-4 | TRBV6-1 | TGTGCCAGCTTGATCAGGGGCAAAAACATTCAGTACTTC | CASLIRGKNIQYF
NA | NA | TRBJ2-2 | TRBV20-1 | TGCAGTGCTAGAGCTCAGAGCCGGATTGCTTCCGGGGAGCTGTTTTTT | CSARAQSRIASGELFF
large | TRBD2 | TRBJ2-5 | TRBV6-2/TRBV6-3 | TGTGCCAGCAGTTACGGGACTAGCGGGGGCCAAGAGACCCAGTACTTC | CASSYGTSGGQETQYF
medium-sized | TRBD2 | TRBJ2-3 | TRBV7-3 | TGTGCCAGCAGCCCCCTGAGCGGGAGGCGCACAGATACGCAGTATTTT | CASSPLSGRRTDTQYF
NA | TRBD1 | TRBJ2-7 | TRBV5-1 | TGCGCCAGCAGCCCTAACCGGGACAGGGCGTACTTC | CASSPNRDRAYF
few | TRBD1 | TRBJ1-5 | TRBV27 | TGTGCCAGCAGACCAGGGGGCGCCGGGGGTCAGCCCCAGCATTTT | CASRPGGAGGQPQHF
few | NA | TRBJ1-2 | TRBV27 | TGTGCCAGCAGTGGGAAGCCGTTCACCAGGGTTAACTATGGCTACACCTTC | CASSGKPFTRVNYGYTF
NA | NA | TRBJ1-2 | TRBV20-1 | TGCAGTGCCCCCGGAGCCAGAACTAACTATGGCTACACCTTC | CSAPGARTNYGYTF
NA | NA | TRBJ1-1 | TRBV6-1 | TGTGCCAGCAGCCCATTTCGGGGGTTGAACACTGAAGCTTTCTTT | CASSPFRGLNTEAFF
NA | TRBD2 | TRBJ2-7 | TRBV11-2 | TGTGCCAGCAGCTCTATAGCGGGAGTCTCCTACGAGCAGTACTTC | CASSSIAGVSYEQYF
NA | NA | TRBJ2-1 | TRBV7-9 | TGTGCCAGCAGCCGAGCTCTCTATGAGCAGTTCTTC | CASSRALYEQFF
NA | TRBD1 | TRBJ1-1 | TRBV29-1 | TGCAGCGTTGTTCGAGGGGGCGCGGGAACTGAAGCTTTCTTT | CSVVRGGAGTEAFF
NA | TRBD2 | TRBJ2-2 | TRBV7-2 | TGTGCCAGCAGACCTAGCGGGGGGACATGGTTCACCGGGGAGCTGTTTTTT | CASRPSGGTWFTGELFF